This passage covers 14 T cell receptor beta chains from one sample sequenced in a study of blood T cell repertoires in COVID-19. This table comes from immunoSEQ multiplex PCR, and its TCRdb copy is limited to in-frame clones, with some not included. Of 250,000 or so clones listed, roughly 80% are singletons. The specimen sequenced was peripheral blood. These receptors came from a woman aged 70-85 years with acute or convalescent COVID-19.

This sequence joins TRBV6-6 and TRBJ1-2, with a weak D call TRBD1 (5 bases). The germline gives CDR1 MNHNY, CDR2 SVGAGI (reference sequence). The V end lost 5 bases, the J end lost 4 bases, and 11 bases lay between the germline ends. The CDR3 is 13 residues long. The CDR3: CASSADRSYGYTF. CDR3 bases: TGTGCCAGCAGTGCCGACAGAAGCTATGGCTACACCTTC.

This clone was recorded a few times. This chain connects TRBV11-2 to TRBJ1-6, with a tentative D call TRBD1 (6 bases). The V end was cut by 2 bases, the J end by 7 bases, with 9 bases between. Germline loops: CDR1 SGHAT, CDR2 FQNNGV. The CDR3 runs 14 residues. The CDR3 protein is CASSLQGRNSPLHF. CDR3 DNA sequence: TGTGCCAGCAGCTTACAGGGGCGGAATTCACCCCTCCACTTT. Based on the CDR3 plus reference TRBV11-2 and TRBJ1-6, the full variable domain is EAGVAQSPRYKIIEKRQSVAFWCNPISGHATLYWYQQILGQGPKLLIQFQNNGVVDDSQLPKDRFSAERLKGVDSTLKIQPAKLEDSAVYLCASSLQGRNSPLHFGNGTRLTVT.

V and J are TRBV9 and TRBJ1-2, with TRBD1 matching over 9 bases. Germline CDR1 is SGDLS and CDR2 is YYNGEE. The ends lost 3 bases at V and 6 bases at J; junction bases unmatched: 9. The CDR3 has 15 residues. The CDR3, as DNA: TGTGCCAGCAGCGGTACCGGGACAGGGTCGGATGGCTACACCTTC. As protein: CASSGTGTGSDGYTF.

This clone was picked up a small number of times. CDR3 coding DNA: TGTGCCAGCACCCTACCTTTGGGGAGCTCACCCCTCCACTTT. This sequence encodes CASTLPLGSSPLHF. The chain joins TRBV7-2 to TRBJ1-6; D remains ambiguous. The CDR3 runs to 14 residues. Germline values: CDR1 SGHTA, CDR2 FQGNSA. Trimming left V 7 bases short and J 10 bases short, with 17 bases between.

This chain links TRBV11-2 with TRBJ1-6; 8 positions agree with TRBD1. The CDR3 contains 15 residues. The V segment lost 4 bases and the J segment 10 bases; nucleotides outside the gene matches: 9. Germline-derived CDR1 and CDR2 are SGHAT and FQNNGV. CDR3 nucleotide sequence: TGTGCCAGCAGCTCGTGGACAGGGAGAAGGTCACCCCTCCACTTT. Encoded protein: CASSSWTGRRSPLHF.

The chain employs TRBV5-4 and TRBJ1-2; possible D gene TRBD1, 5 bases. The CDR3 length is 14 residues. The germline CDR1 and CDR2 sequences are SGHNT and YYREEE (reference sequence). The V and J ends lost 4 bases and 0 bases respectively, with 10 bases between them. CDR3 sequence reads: CASSPTGTNYGYTF. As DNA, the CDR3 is TGTGCCAGCAGCCCTACAGGTACTAACTATGGCTACACCTTC.

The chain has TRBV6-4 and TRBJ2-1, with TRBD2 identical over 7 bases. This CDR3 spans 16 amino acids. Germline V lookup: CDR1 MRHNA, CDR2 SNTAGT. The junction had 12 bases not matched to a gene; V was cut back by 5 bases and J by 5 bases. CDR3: CASSTGEGRGDNEQFF. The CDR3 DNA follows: TGTGCCAGCAGTACCGGGGAGGGACGGGGCGACAATGAGCAGTTCTTC.

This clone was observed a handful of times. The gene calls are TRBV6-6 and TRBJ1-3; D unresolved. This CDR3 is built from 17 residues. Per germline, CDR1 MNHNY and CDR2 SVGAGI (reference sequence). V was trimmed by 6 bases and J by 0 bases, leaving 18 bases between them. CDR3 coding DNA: TGTGCCAGCAGCCGAGCATTCGTCGGGAGCTCTGGAAACACCATATATTTT. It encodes CASSRAFVGSSGNTIYF.

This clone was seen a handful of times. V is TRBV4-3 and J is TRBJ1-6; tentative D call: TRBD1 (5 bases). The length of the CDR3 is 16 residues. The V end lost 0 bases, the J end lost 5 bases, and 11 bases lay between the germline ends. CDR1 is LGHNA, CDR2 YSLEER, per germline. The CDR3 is CASSQDRQGDNSPLHF. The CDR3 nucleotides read TGCGCCAGCAGCCAAGATCGTCAGGGCGATAATTCACCCCTCCACTTT.

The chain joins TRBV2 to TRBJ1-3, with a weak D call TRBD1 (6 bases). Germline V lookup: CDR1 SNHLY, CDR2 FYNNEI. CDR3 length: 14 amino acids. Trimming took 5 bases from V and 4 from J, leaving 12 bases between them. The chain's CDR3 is CASSNRVVGNTIYF. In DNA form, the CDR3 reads TGTGCCAGCAGTAACAGGGTGGTAGGAAACACCATATATTTT.

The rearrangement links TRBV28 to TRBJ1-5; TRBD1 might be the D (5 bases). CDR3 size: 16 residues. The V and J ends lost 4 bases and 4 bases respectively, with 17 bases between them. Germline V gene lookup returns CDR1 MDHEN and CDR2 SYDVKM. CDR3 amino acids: CASSSLGGLGNQPQHF. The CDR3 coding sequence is TGTGCCAGCAGTTCCCTCGGGGGGTTGGGGAATCAGCCCCAGCATTTT.

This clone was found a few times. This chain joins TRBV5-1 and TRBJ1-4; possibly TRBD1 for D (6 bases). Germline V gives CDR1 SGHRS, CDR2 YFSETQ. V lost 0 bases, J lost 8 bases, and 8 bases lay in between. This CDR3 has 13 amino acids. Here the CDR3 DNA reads TGCGCCAGCAGCTTGGAACAGGGCGAAAAACTGTTTTTT. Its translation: CASSLEQGEKLFF.

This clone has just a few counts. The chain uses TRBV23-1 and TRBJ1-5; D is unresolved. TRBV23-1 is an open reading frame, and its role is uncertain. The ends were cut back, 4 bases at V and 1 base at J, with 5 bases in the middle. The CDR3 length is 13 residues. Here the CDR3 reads CASSPLSNQPQHF. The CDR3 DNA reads TGCGCCAGCAGTCCCCTGAGCAATCAGCCCCAGCATTTT.

The CDR3 bases are TGCAGCGTTGGGACAGGGAGTAATAGCAATCAGCCCCAGCATTTT. As protein: CSVGTGSNSNQPQHF. The J gene is TRBJ1-5, the V gene TRBV29-1, with 8 bases that match TRBD1. This CDR3 has 15 amino acids. Germline-derived CDR1 and CDR2 are SQVTM and ANQGSEA. V was clipped by 4 bases and J by 0 bases; unmatched bases: 5.